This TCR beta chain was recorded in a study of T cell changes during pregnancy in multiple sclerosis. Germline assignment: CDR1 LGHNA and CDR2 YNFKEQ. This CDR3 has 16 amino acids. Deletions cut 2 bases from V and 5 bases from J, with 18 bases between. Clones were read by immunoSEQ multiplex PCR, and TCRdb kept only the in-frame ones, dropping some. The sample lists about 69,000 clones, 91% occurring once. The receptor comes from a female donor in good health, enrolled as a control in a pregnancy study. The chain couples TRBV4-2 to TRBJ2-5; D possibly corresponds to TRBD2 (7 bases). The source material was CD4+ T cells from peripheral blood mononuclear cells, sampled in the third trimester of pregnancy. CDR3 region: CASSQNGGGLGETQYF. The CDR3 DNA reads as TGTGCCAGCAGCCAAAATGGGGGGGGCCTTGGGGAGACCCAGTACTTC.